The 27 T cell receptor beta chains below all came from one sample that was sequenced in a study of Ad26.COV2.S vaccination and SARS-CoV-2 variants. The treatment here: some 20 received Ad26.COV2.S at low or high dose, single or two shots; about 5 received placebo; per-sample allocation not given. After the first vaccine or placebo injection, samples were drawn on day 63. TCRdb's table, derived via immunoSEQ multiplex PCR, lists solely in-frame clones and lacks some. Of 300,000 to 450,000 clones in the sample, 70% to 90% were seen once. The material was peripheral blood, obtained in a trial of Ad26.COV2.S vaccine versus placebo. Receptor source: a person aged 18 to 65 who received the Ad26.COV2.S COVID-19 vaccine or a placebo.

The chain combines TRBV18 with TRBJ1-1; D ambiguous. CDR1 and CDR2 (germline): KGHSH, LQKENI. CDR3 length: 14 residues. V was clipped by 3 bases and J by 0 bases, with 8 bases between them. The CDR3 is CASSPSTVNTEAFF. The CDR3 region has the DNA TGTGCCAGCTCACCGAGCACCGTGAACACTGAAGCTTTCTTT.

The chain has TRBV15 and TRBJ2-7, with D possibly matching TRBD1 (5 bases). Germline lookup yields CDR1 LNHNV and CDR2 YYDKDF (reference sequence). The V end was cut by 2 bases, the J end by 2 bases, with 13 bases between. The length of the CDR3 is 15 residues. CDR3 protein: CATSRLKGAAYEQYF. CDR3 nucleotides: TGTGCCACCAGCAGACTAAAAGGGGCGGCCTACGAGCAGTACTTC.

J is TRBJ2-5 and V is TRBV25-1; 8 bases line up with TRBD1. After removal of 1 base from V and 5 bases from J, the junction contained 9 bases not matched to a gene. This CDR3 is built from 16 residues. CDR1 and CDR2 from the germline V gene are MGHDK and SYGVNS. The CDR3 region is CASSEFLQGAWETQYF. The DNA for the CDR3 is TGTGCCAGCAGTGAATTTTTGCAGGGGGCTTGGGAGACCCAGTACTTC. The complete variable domain, with remaining parts taken from reference TRBV25-1 and TRBJ2-5, reads EADIYQTPRYLVIGTGKKITLECSQTMGHDKMYWYQQDPGMELHLIHYSYGVNSTEKGDLSSESTVSRIRTEHFPLTLESARPSHTSQYLCASSEFLQGAWETQYFGPGTRLLVL.

In its sample, this clone was seen a few times. The chain is built from TRBV7-9 and TRBJ2-2, with unresolved D. The CDR3 is 12 amino acids. V lost 8 bases and J lost 6, with 10 bases in between. The V gene's germline CDR1 is SEHNR and CDR2 FQNEAQ (reference sequence). CDR3 residues: CASDSDAGELFF. The CDR3 coding sequence is TGTGCCAGCGACTCCGACGCCGGGGAGCTGTTTTTT.

This chain uses TRBV5-6 with TRBJ1-1, with 8 nucleotides matching TRBD1. The CDR3 spans 15 residues. Germline V gene data show CDR1 as SGHDT and CDR2 as YYEEEE. V lost 6 bases to trimming and J lost 0 bases; unmatched junction nucleotides: 7. This chain's CDR3 is CASKPGQVMNTEAFF. The DNA for the CDR3 is TGTGCCAGCAAACCGGGACAGGTTATGAACACTGAAGCTTTCTTT. Looking up the rest from reference TRBV5-6 and TRBJ1-1 gives the full variable domain: DAGVTQSPTHLIKTRGQQVTLRCSPKSGHDTVSWYQQALGQGPQFIFQYYEEEERQRGNFPDRFSGHQFPNYSSELNVNALLLGDSALYLCASKPGQVMNTEAFFGQGTRLTVV.

The genes are TRBV10-3 and TRBJ1-2; D not resolved. V was cut by 0 bases and J by 0 bases, with 8 bases left in between. CDR3 length: 15 amino acids. From germline, CDR1 is ENHRY and CDR2 SYGVKD. The CDR3 loop is CAISESRSPNYGYTF. CDR3 in DNA: TGTGCCATCAGTGAGTCGAGGAGCCCTAACTATGGCTACACCTTC.

This clone was observed at least ten times. The J gene is TRBJ2-2, the V gene TRBV7-9; D might be TRBD2 (6 bases). Germline lookup yields CDR1 SEHNR and CDR2 FQNEAQ (reference sequence). The CDR3 extends over 17 amino acids. The V gene lost 6 bases and the J gene lost 4 bases, with 21 bases spanning the gap. This chain's CDR3 is CASSNQEGLRLTGELFF. CDR3 DNA sequence: TGTGCCAGCAGTAACCAGGAGGGGCTCCGTCTCACCGGGGAGCTGTTTTTT.

This clone showed up just once. This sequence joins TRBV11-2 and TRBJ2-2, with 7 bases aligning to TRBD2. The CDR3 contains 17 residues. Trimming took 0 bases from V and 1 from J; bases not matched to a gene: 5. Germline assignment: CDR1 SGHAT and CDR2 FQNNGV. In DNA, the CDR3 is TGTGCCAGCAGCTTAGAGCCCAAGCGGGGGAACACCGGGGAGCTGTTTTTT. Encoded protein: CASSLEPKRGNTGELFF.

A word on this clone: Additional DNA sequences in this sample encode the identical CDR3. The chain is built from TRBV9 and TRBJ2-2; D is undetermined. Looked up from germline, CDR1 is SGDLS and CDR2 is YYNGEE. The CDR3 sequence is 14 residues long. Trimming removed 2 bases from V and 1 base from J, with 6 bases in between. The CDR3 region has the DNA TGTGCCAGCAGCGTTGGGTTGAACACCGGGGAGCTGTTTTTT. Its protein product is CASSVGLNTGELFF.

The chain combines TRBV7-7 with TRBJ2-3; D is unclear. CDR3 length: 12 residues. V was trimmed by 2 bases and J by 6 bases, leaving 6 bases between them. Germline V CDR1 and CDR2: SSHAT, FNYEAQ (reference sequence). The CDR3 bases are TGTGCCAGCAGCTTAAACGGGGATACGCAGTATTTT. As protein: CASSLNGDTQYF.

The chain combines TRBV2 with TRBJ2-7; the D is unclear. CDR1 and CDR2 from the germline V gene are SNHLY and FYNNEI. CDR3 length equals 15 residues. V dropped 4 bases and J dropped 1 base, with 14 bases sitting between them. The CDR3 sequence: CASSALSSLSYEQYF. Here the CDR3 DNA reads TGTGCCAGCAGTGCATTATCCTCCCTTTCCTACGAGCAGTACTTC. The complete variable domain, with remaining parts taken from reference TRBV2 and TRBJ2-7, reads EPEVTQTPSHQVTQMGQEVILRCVPISNHLYFYWYRQILGQKVEFLVSFYNNEISEKSEIFDDQFSVERPDGSNFTLKIRSTKLEDSAMYFCASSALSSLSYEQYFGPGTRLTVT.

CDR3 bases: TGTGCCAGCAGCCAAGACCTGACCGGGGAGCTGTTTTTT. Residues: CASSQDLTGELFF. The chain couples TRBV4-2 to TRBJ2-2; D remains unclear. The length of the CDR3 is 13 residues. The ends were cut back, 0 bases at V and 5 bases at J, with 4 bases in the middle. Germline-derived CDR1 and CDR2 are LGHNA and YNFKEQ.

The V and J genes are TRBV4-1 and TRBJ2-1, with D tentatively TRBD1 (6 bases). The CDR3 sequence is 18 residues long. V shed 4 bases and J shed 7 bases, with 26 bases lying between them. Germline loops: CDR1 MGHRA, CDR2 YSYEKL. The CDR3 nucleotides read TGCGCCAGCAGCCGAGACCCACCGCGGGCAGGGGATCGGAATGAGCAGTTCTTC. This encodes CASSRDPPRAGDRNEQFF.

The chain couples TRBV7-2 to TRBJ2-5; D uncertain. The germline V gene has CDR1 SGHTA and CDR2 FQGNSA. The CDR3 covers 18 residues. V was clipped by 1 base and J by 1 base, with 19 bases between them. CDR3 coding DNA: TGTGCCAGCAGCTTAGAGTCTGTAGCCGCGTTGGTCCAAGAGACCCAGTACTTC. It yields the protein CASSLESVAALVQETQYF.

The genes are TRBV9 and TRBJ2-5; D might be TRBD2 (6 bases). The germline gives CDR1 SGDLS, CDR2 YYNGEE. The V and J ends lost 0 bases and 5 bases respectively, with 8 bases between them. The CDR3 has 13 amino acids. For the CDR3, the DNA is TGTGCCAGCAGCGTAGGGGAGGAGGAGACCCAGTACTTC. Its translation: CASSVGEEETQYF.

The genes are TRBV18 and TRBJ2-3; D is unresolved. The CDR3 extends over 15 amino acids. Trimming removed 3 bases from V and 2 bases from J, with 12 bases in between. From germline, CDR1 is KGHSH and CDR2 LQKENI. CDR3 coding DNA: TGTGCCAGCTCACCTCCGATTTCCGACACAGATACGCAGTATTTT. The encoded protein is CASSPPISDTDTQYF.

This chain links TRBV25-1 with TRBJ1-4; 7 bases match TRBD1. Trimming at V came to 6 bases and at J to 5 bases, leaving 6 bases not matched to a gene. The CDR3 length is 14 residues. Germline lookup yields CDR1 MGHDK and CDR2 SYGVNS. CDR3 sequence reads: CASRVQGTNEKLFF. CDR3 nucleotides: TGTGCCAGCAGGGTACAGGGGACAAATGAAAAACTGTTTTTT.

The chain links TRBV7-8 to TRBJ2-7, with D perhaps matching TRBD2 (5 bases). CDR1 SGHVS and CDR2 FQNEAQ come from the germline V gene. The CDR3 extends over 14 amino acids. Trimming shortened V by 2 bases and J by 6 bases, and 14 bases separated the two germline ends. CDR3 DNA sequence: TGTGCCAGCAGCTTAAGACCCACCCGGGGCGAGCAGTACTTC. Its protein is CASSLRPTRGEQYF.

V gene TRBV7-9 combines with J gene TRBJ1-2; D ambiguous. From germline, CDR1 is SEHNR and CDR2 FQNEAQ (reference sequence). This CDR3 has 15 residues. V lost 5 bases, J lost 1 base, and 14 bases lay in between. CDR3 sequence reads: CASSPPTDLNYGYTF. DNA of the CDR3: TGTGCCAGCAGCCCCCCCACGGACCTTAACTATGGCTACACCTTC. The full variable domain, with the rest looked up from reference TRBV7-9 and TRBJ1-2, is DTGVSQNPRHKITKRGQNVTFRCDPISEHNRLYWYRQTLGQGPEFLTYFQNEAQLEKSRLLSDRFSAERPKGSFSTLEIQRTEQGDSAMYLCASSPPTDLNYGYTFGSGTRLTVV.

The rearrangement joins TRBV10-2 to TRBJ2-1, with TRBD1 matching 9 bases. The CDR3 extends over 15 amino acids. Germline V gene sequence: CDR1 WSHSY, CDR2 SAAADI. The ends lost 6 bases at V and 4 bases at J; junction bases unmatched: 7. CDR3 DNA sequence: TGCGCCAGCAGATACAGGGGGCGCAATTACAATGAGCAGTTCTTC. This gives the protein CASRYRGRNYNEQFF.

This rearrangement joins TRBV27 to TRBJ2-5; 10 positions agree with TRBD2. This CDR3 contains 19 residues. Germline V gives CDR1 MNHEY, CDR2 SMNVEV (reference sequence). J gave up 4 bases and V 4 bases, and 18 bases lay outside the gene matches. The CDR3 DNA sequence: TGTGCCAGCAGTTCCCGGACAGGCCTAGCGGGAGATAGAGCAGAGACCCAGTACTTC. Residues: CASSSRTGLAGDRAETQYF.

The J gene is TRBJ2-1, the V gene TRBV18; D not resolved. There are 14 residues in the CDR3. The V end lost 6 bases, the J end lost 6 bases, and 15 bases lay between the germline ends. The germline V gene has CDR1 KGHSH and CDR2 LQKENI. CDR3 in amino acids: CASSEGVGPNEQFF. CDR3 in DNA: TGTGCCAGCTCCGAAGGTGTCGGACCCAATGAGCAGTTCTTC.

The chain recombines TRBV28 with TRBJ1-1; D remains unclear. Trimming pared 5 bases from V and 8 bases from J, leaving 18 bases between. The CDR3 is made up of 14 amino acids. CDR1 and CDR2 (germline): MDHEN, SYDVKM. The CDR3 sequence: CASSSPRGGQEAFF. The CDR3 DNA reads as TGTGCCAGCAGTAGCCCCCGGGGTGGGCAGGAAGCTTTCTTT.

The CDR3 nucleotides read TGCGCCAGCACCATTGGGGGCTTAGGCTCACCCCTCCACTTT. Protein: CASTIGGLGSPLHF. V is TRBV5-1 and J is TRBJ1-6, with TRBD1 as a possible D gene (6 bases). The germline V gene encodes CDR1 SGHRS and CDR2 YFSETQ. This CDR3 comprises 14 residues. Trimming took off 6 bases at V and 10 bases at J, with 17 bases between the two ends.

This clone was observed a single time. The rearrangement joins TRBV5-6 to TRBJ2-1, with TRBD2 as a possible D gene (5 bases). The CDR3 extends over 13 amino acids. Trimming took 2 bases from V and 5 from J, leaving 8 bases between them. Germline CDR1 reads SGHDT; CDR2 reads YYEEEE. Here the CDR3 reads CASSFGLDNEQFF. CDR3 nucleotide sequence: TGTGCCAGCAGCTTTGGACTGGACAATGAGCAGTTCTTC.

The rearrangement links TRBV9 to TRBJ2-2, with D maybe TRBD1 (7 bases). V was shortened by 1 base and J by 3 bases, with 34 bases between the two germline ends. The CDR3 contains 23 residues. In germline, CDR1 is SGDLS, CDR2 YYNGEE. The CDR3 sequence: CASSVRDRAGTGGAKSHTGELFF. The CDR3 nucleotides read TGTGCCAGCAGCGTACGGGACAGAGCTGGCACCGGGGGCGCCAAAAGTCACACCGGGGAGCTGTTTTTT.

V gene TRBV2 combines with J gene TRBJ1-2, with a weak D call TRBD1 (6 bases). CDR3 length: 17 amino acids. Per the germline V gene, CDR1 is SNHLY and CDR2 is FYNNEI. The ends were cut back, 2 bases at V and 7 bases at J, with 23 bases in the middle. This CDR3 reads CASSELSGGPGFGGYTF. The CDR3 DNA reads as TGTGCCAGCAGTGAACTATCCGGGGGGCCGGGTTTTGGTGGCTACACCTTC.